This T cell receptor (beta chain) was documented in a study of shared clonotypes between healthy human individuals. The V gene end was trimmed by 4 bases and the J gene end by 7 bases; junction bases not matched to a gene: 10. Per the germline V gene, CDR1 is KGHSH and CDR2 is LQKENI. The CDR3 is made up of 16 amino acids. The healthy adult donors were HIV-negative and reported no recent acute infections or vaccinations. Deep was the level at which the assay was run. Unsorted PBMC replicate PCRs drew on around 280 ng DNA, representing about 30,000 T cell genomes. Using ten immunoSEQ deep assay plates, investigators sequenced unsorted PBMC DNA. Produced via immunoSEQ multiplex PCR; TCRdb's table is partial and in-frame only. The sample lists more than 450,000 clones, around 74% occurring once.

The chain couples TRBV18 to TRBJ2-2; TRBD1 matches at 9 bases. The sequenced sample was PBMCs. The source is a woman between 40 and 50 years old in good health. Some clones in this sample may be carry-over from other donors' samples. CDR3 amino acids: CASSQGTGPTGGELFF. The DNA for the CDR3 is TGTGCCAGCTCACAGGGGACAGGGCCGACCGGCGGGGAGCTGTTTTTT.